The source of this T cell receptor (beta chain) is a study of glioma-infiltrating T cells after dendritic cell vaccination. Findings and caveats of the study: Complete blood and tumor specimen sets were limited to few patients.

With respect to this clone: The antigen remains undetermined.

Regarding time point: after dendritic cell vaccination, including at tumor progression/relapse. PBMC were collected before vaccination, two weeks after the third vaccination, and at progression. TCRB CDR3 was amplified from 2 ug genomic DNA or less. The primer mix had 60 V beta and 13 J beta primers. Only in-frame clones appear in the TCRdb table, and some are missing; sequencing was by immunoSEQ multiplex PCR. The sample shows fewer than 95,000 clones, around 84% of them seen only once. This CDR3 has 13 residues. Trimming cost V 6 bases and J 5 bases; bases outside gene matches: 3. Germline values: CDR1 MDHEN, CDR2 SYDVKM.

This sequence originates from a human donor with glioblastoma. Sample: blood, taken after dendritic cell vaccination. V usage is TRBV28 and J usage is TRBJ2-2; TRBD2 matches 7 bases. CDR3 nucleotide sequence: TGTGCCAGCAGGGCTAGCGGAACCGGGGAGCTGTTTTTT. Protein sequence: CASRASGTGELFF.